The sequence of this TCR beta chain was determined in a study of T cell responses to AZD1222 COVID-19 vaccine. Generated by immunoSEQ multiplex PCR, the TCRdb table keeps only in-frame clones and is missing some. The data hold around 190,000 clones, with around 90% observed a single time. Regarding the study as a whole: Among vaccine-associated CD4 TCRs, coverage spanned spike, with dominance at 160-218 and 743-854. Recipients of AZD1222 seropositive at baseline numbered only 5 or 6.

Of note for this clone: Its antigen is still unknown.

The CDR3 extends over 11 amino acids. Trimming took 2 bases from V and 8 from J, leaving 9 bases between them. Looked up from germline, CDR1 is SQVTM and CDR2 is ANQGSEA. This material consisted of peripheral blood, taken on day 0 of AZD1222 vaccination. This receptor was obtained from an adult in good health. V and J are TRBV29-1 and TRBJ1-2; D is possibly TRBD1 (6 bases). The CDR3 loop is CSVEQGIGYTF. CDR3 nucleotides: TGCAGCGTTGAACAGGGGATCGGCTACACCTTC.